A selection of T cell receptor beta chains follows, all from one sample in a study of T cells expressing NK-cell markers. TCRdb re-called the 5' RACE reads, yielding one record per CDR3 amino acid sequence without DNA. Here the sample table reports about 460,000 distinct CDR3 sequences. Sequenced material: blood T cells: a sorted CD56 or NKG2C T cell subset, CD4+ or CD8+ T cells, or bulk PBMC T cells (not recorded which). The source of these receptors is a woman aged 50 to 60 in good health. CDR3s include the opening cysteine and the closing phenylalanine or tryptophan.

j_gene	v_gene	CDR3aa
TRBJ2-1	TRBV5-1	CASSLREDHSGGEQFF
TRBJ2-2	TRBV19	CASSIIAGVLAGELFF
TRBJ1-1	TRBV12-3/TRBV12-4	CASSLLQGTEAFF
TRBJ2-5	TRBV5-6	CASRGGLRRQETQYF
TRBJ2-1	TRBV27	CASSLLGTNNEQFF
TRBJ2-7	TRBV7-9	CASSPSPRGRSSYEQYF
TRBJ2-1	TRBV18	CASSPGGSNEQFF
TRBJ2-5	TRBV12-3/TRBV12-4	CASSFLPAGGTETQYF
TRBJ2-3	TRBV10-3	CAIRGQGAADTQYF
TRBJ2-3	TRBV5-5	CASRIRDRSTDTQYF
TRBJ1-6	TRBV5-1	CASSPGTGLQSSPLHF
TRBJ1-1	TRBV24-1	CATMDRAGMSTEAFF
TRBJ2-4	TRBV18	CASSPETLAKNIQYF
TRBJ2-3	TRBV12-3/TRBV12-4	CASSFMARGLAGTDTQYF
TRBJ2-1	TRBV7-2	CASSFPGIQDNEQFF
TRBJ2-6	TRBV6-4	CASGPGGTPGANVLTF
TRBJ2-3	TRBV3-1	CASSQLGVSTDTQYF
TRBJ2-7	TRBV9	CASSMYLGQDPLYEQYF
TRBJ2-3	TRBV5-1	CASSPDVTQYF
TRBJ2-1	TRBV9	CASSAQLAGGHNEQFF
TRBJ2-2	TRBV9	CASGGSGELFF
TRBJ1-1	TRBV9	CASSQQGGGTEAFF
TRBJ2-7	TRBV11-3	CASSQGASESYEQYF
TRBJ1-2	TRBV19	CASSIRVGGGYTF
TRBJ1-2	TRBV10-3	CAIFEGKDPDSYGYTF
TRBJ1-1	TRBV6-5	CASRGGPGRTLNTEAFF
TRBJ2-2	TRBV27	CASASRLAGQTGELFF
TRBJ1-6	TRBV29-1	CSVGEYNSPLHF
TRBJ2-1	TRBV20-1	CSARWRTSGVVYNEQFF
TRBJ2-7	TRBV5-4	CASSLIQGSEQYF
TRBJ2-7	TRBV20-1	CSARTGQLISYEQYF
TRBJ1-2	TRBV28	CASRPAPNYGYTF
TRBJ2-3	TRBV9	CASSVEEGTTDTQYF
TRBJ1-2	TRBV6-6	CASSYGSTSGYTF
TRBJ1-1	TRBV29-1	CSVELGQLAFF
TRBJ1-1	TRBV24-1	CATSDKWASEAFF
TRBJ2-5	TRBV18	CASSPDKGPEETQYF
TRBJ2-1	TRBV5-1	CASSLGLAGITSNEQFF
TRBJ1-1	TRBV6-1	CASTLKALGSTEAFF
TRBJ1-1	TRBV5-1	CASSATGVNTEAFF
TRBJ2-2	TRBV15	CATRKRHRPNTGELFF
TRBJ2-1	TRBV2	CASSVGPGSNEQFF
TRBJ1-4	TRBV18	CASSPTREGPIKLFF
TRBJ2-4	TRBV20-1	CSAYEGRAKNIQYF
TRBJ2-1	TRBV3-1	CASSQQPTRDNEQFF
TRBJ2-5	TRBV4-1	CASSSGLAGIQETQYF
TRBJ1-2	TRBV6-6	CASSPGGNVVRYTF
TRBJ2-7	TRBV20-1	CSASEITSGRAEQYF
TRBJ2-1	TRBV7-3	CASALFAGSNNEQFF
TRBJ1-6	TRBV7-9	CASSLNINSPLHF
TRBJ2-3	TRBV6-5	CASSSRTVADTQYF
TRBJ2-7	TRBV11-3	CASRQQPSSYEQYF